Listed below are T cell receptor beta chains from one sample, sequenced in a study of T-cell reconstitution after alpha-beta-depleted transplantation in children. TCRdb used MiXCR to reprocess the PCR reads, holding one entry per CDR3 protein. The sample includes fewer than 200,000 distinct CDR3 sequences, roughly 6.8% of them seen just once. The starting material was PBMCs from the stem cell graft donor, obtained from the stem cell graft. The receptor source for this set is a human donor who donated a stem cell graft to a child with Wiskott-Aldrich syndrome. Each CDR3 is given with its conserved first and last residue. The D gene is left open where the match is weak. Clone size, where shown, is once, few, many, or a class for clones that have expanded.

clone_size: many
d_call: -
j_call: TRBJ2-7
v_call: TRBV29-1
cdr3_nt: TGCAGCGTTGAAAGCGGGACAGTCTACGAGCAGTACTTC
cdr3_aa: CSVESGTVYEQYF

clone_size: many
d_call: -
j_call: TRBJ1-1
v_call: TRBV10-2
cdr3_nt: TGCGCCAGCAGTGGGACAGCGAACACTGAAGCTTTCTTT
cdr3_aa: CASSGTANTEAFF

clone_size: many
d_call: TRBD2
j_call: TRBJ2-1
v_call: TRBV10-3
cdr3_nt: TGTGCCATCAGCGTAGGACTAGCGGGAGCCAATGAGCAGTTCTTC
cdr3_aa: CAISVGLAGANEQFF

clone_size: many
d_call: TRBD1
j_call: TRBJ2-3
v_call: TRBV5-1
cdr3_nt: TGCGCCAGCAGCCGTGACAGGGTGAGGACAGATACGCAGTATTTT
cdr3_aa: CASSRDRVRTDTQYF

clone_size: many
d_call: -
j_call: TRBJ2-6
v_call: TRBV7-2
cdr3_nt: TGTGCCAGCAGCTTAGGGACTGGGGCCAACGTCCTGACTTTC
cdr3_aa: CASSLGTGANVLTF

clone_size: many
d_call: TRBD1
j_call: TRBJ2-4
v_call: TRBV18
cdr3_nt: TGTGCCAGCTCAGCACAACAGGGGACCAAAAACATTCAGTACTTC
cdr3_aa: CASSAQQGTKNIQYF

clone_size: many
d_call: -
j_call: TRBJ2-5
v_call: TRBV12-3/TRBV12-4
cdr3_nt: TGTGCCAGCCAGGCCAGTGGGCAAGAGACCCAGTACTTC
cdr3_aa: CASQASGQETQYF

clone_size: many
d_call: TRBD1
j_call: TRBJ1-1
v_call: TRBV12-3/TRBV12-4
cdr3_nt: TGTGCCAGCAGTCCCAGACAGGGAATTAGCACTGAAGCTTTCTTT
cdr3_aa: CASSPRQGISTEAFF

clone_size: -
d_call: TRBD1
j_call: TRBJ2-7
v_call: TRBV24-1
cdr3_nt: TGTGCCACCAGTGCCTCCGGACAGGGGGATTCCTACGAGCAGTACTTC
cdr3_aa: CATSASGQGDSYEQYF

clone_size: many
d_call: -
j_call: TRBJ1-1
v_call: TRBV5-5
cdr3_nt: TGTGCCAGGAGGGATCCTGAAGCTTTCTTT
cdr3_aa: CARRDPEAFF

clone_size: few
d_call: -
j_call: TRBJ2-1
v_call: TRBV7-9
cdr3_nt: TGTGCCAGCAGCTTAGTACTACTGGACTCCTACAATGAGCAGTTCTTC
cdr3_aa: CASSLVLLDSYNEQFF

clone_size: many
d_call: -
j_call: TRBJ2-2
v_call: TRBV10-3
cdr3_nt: TGTGCCATCAGTGCCCGGCGAGGGGCGGGCACCGGGGAGCTGTTTTTT
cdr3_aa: CAISARRGAGTGELFF

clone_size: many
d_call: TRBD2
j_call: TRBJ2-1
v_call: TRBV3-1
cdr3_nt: TGTGCCAGCAGCCCCCCCGGGACTAGCGCGCATGAGCAGTTCTTC
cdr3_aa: CASSPPGTSAHEQFF

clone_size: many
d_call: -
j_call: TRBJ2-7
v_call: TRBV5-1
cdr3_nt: TGCGCCAGCAGCTTAGGCGGCGTCGCGCAGTACTTC
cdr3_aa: CASSLGGVAQYF

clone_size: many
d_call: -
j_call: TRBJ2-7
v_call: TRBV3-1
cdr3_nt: TGTGCCAGCAGCCAAGATGTCAGTGAACTCTCCTACGAGCAGTACTTC
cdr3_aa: CASSQDVSELSYEQYF

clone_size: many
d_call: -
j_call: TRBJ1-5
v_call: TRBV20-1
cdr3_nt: TGCAGTGCTAGAGACAGGGAGGGGAGCCATCAGCCCCAGCATTTT
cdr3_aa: CSARDREGSHQPQHF

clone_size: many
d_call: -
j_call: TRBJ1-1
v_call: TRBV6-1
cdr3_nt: TGTGCCAGCAGTGACGGCCAACAGGGTACCACTGAAGCTTTCTTT
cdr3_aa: CASSDGQQGTTEAFF

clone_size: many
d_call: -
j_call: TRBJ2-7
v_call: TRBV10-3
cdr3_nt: TGTGCCATCAGTGACTTGACAGGAGGCTCCTACGAGCAGTACTTC
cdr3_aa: CAISDLTGGSYEQYF

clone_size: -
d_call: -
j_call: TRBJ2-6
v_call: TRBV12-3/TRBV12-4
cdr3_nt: TGTGCCAGCAGTCTCGGACTGCCCCGGACGGGTGGGGCCAACGTCCTGACTTTC
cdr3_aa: CASSLGLPRTGGANVLTF

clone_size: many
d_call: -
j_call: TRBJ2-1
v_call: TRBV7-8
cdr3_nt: TGTGCCAGCAGCTATACGGAAATCCCCTACAATGAGCAGTTCTTC
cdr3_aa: CASSYTEIPYNEQFF

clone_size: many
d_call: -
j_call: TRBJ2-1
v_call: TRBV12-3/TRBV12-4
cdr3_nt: TGTGCCAGCAGTTTAGCCACCCAACTAACCTCCTACAATGAGCAGTTCTTC
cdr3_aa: CASSLATQLTSYNEQFF

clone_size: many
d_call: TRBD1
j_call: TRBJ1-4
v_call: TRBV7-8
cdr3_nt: TGTGCCAGCAGCTTAGGGCATAACAGGGGGGGCGAAAAACTGTTTTTT
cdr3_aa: CASSLGHNRGGEKLFF

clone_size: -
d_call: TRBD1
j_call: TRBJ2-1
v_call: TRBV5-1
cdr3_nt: TGCGCCAGCAGTCTGGACAGGGTTGTAAATCAGCAGTTCTTC
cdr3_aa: CASSLDRVVNQQFF

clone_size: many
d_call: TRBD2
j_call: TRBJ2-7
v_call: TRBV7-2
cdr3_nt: TGTGCCAGCAGCCAAGCGGGAGGGCCCTACGAGCAGTACTTC
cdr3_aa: CASSQAGGPYEQYF

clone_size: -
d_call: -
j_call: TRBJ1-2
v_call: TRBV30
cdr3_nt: TGTGCCTGCCCCGGACAGAACTATGGCTACACCTTC
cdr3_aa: CACPGQNYGYTF

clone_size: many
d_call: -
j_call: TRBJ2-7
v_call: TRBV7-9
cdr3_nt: TGTGCCAGCAGCTCTACTAGGAGGGGAAACTACGAGCAGTACTTC
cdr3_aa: CASSSTRRGNYEQYF

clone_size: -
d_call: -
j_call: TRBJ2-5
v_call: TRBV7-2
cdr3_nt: TGTGCCAGCAGCTTTGATACAGGGCAAGAGACCCAGTACTTC
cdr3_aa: CASSFDTGQETQYF

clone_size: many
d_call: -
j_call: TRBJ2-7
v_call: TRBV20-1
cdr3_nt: TGCAGTGCTTCTTGGACAGCAACTTCAGAGCAGTACTTC
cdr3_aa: CSASWTATSEQYF

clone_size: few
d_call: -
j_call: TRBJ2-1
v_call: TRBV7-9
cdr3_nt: TGTGCCAGCAGCTTAGTAGGGGTGATGAACAATGAGCAGTTCTTC
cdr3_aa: CASSLVGVMNNEQFF

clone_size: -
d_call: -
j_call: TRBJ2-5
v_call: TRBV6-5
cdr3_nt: TGTGCCAGCAGTTTGGCGGGGGCCATCCAAGAGACCCAGTACTTC
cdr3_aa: CASSLAGAIQETQYF

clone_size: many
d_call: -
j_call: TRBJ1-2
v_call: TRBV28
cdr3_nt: TGTGCCAGCAGTTCTCCGACGAAGCCTGGCTACACCTTC
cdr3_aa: CASSSPTKPGYTF

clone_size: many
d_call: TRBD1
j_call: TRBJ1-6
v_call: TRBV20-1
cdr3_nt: TGCAGTGCTAGAGAAGGACAGGCAGGGTCACCCCTCCACTTT
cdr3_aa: CSAREGQAGSPLHF

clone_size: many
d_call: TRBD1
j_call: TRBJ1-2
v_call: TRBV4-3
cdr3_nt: TGCGCCAGCAGCCAAGAAGCCTCCGGCAGGGGGCACCCCGAGGGCTATGGCTACACCTTC
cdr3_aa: CASSQEASGRGHPEGYGYTF

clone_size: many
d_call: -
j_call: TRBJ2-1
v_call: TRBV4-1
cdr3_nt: TGCGCCAGCAGCCAAGATCCAGCATCCCTAGCGCGGTACAATGAGCAGTTCTTC
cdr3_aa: CASSQDPASLARYNEQFF

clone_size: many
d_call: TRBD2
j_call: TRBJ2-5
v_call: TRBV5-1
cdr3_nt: TGCGCCAGCAGCTTGGGGGACTACGGGTCCTTGCATGAGACCCAGTACTTC
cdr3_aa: CASSLGDYGSLHETQYF

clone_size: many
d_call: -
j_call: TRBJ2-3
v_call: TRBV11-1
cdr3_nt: TGTGCCAGCAGCCCAGCCGCAGGGATCACAGATACGCAGTATTTT
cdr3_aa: CASSPAAGITDTQYF

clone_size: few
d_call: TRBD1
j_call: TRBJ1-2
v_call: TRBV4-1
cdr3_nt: TGCGCCAGCAGCCAGCTTTTCGGGCAGGGGGACTATGGCTACACCTTC
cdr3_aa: CASSQLFGQGDYGYTF

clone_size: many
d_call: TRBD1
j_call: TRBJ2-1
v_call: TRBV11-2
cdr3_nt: TGTGCCAGCGGTACAGGGGTCAATGAGCAGTTCTTC
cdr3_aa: CASGTGVNEQFF

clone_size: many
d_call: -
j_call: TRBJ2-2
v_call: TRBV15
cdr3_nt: TGTGCCACCAGCAGAGTATTTAGAGACAGAAACACCGGGGAGCTGTTTTTT
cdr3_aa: CATSRVFRDRNTGELFF

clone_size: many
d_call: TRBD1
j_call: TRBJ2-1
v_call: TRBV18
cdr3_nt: TGTGCCAGCTCCCCCTGGACAGGGGGCCACAATGAGCAGTTCTTC
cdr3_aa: CASSPWTGGHNEQFF

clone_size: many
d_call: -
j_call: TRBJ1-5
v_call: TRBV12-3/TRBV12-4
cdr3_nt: TGTGCCAGCGGCCGGTGGGGCAGCAATCAGCCCCAGCATTTT
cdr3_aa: CASGRWGSNQPQHF

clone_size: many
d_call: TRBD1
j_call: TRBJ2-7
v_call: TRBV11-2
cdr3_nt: TGTGCCAGCAGCTTATGGGGTCCTAAAGGGACAGGCACCTACGAGCAGTACTTC
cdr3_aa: CASSLWGPKGTGTYEQYF

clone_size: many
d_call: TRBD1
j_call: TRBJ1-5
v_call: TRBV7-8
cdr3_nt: TGTGCCAGCAGCTCCGACAGGGGGCGGGAGAATCAGCCCCAGCATTTT
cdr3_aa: CASSSDRGRENQPQHF

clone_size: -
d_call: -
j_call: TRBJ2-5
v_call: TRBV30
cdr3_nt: TGTGCCTGGACTCCAACGAGGGAGACCCAGTACTTC
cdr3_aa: CAWTPTRETQYF

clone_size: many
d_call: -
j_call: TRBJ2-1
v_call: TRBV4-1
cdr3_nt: TGCGCCAGCAGCCTCGGACCGCACAATGAGCAGTTCTTC
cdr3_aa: CASSLGPHNEQFF

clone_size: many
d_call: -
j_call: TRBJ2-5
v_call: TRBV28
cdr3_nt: TGTGCCAGCAGTTTGGGGGATGAGACCCAGTACTTC
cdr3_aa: CASSLGDETQYF

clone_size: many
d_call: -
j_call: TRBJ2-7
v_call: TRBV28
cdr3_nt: TGTGCCAGCAGTTTGGCCGCGGGACAGATTCTATCCTACGAGCAGTACTTC
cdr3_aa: CASSLAAGQILSYEQYF

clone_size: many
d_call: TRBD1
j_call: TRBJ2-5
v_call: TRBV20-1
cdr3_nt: TGCAGTGGATTGGACAGGGAGGAGACCCAGTACTTC
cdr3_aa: CSGLDREETQYF

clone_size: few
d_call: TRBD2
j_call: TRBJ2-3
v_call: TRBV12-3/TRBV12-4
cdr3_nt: TGTGCCAGCTCCCTCGGCTGGCTAGCGGGGGCCTCTAGCACAGATACGCAGTATTTT
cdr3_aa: CASSLGWLAGASSTDTQYF

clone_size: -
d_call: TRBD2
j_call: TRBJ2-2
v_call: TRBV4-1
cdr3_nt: TGCGCCAGCAGCCAAGGTCCCGGGCGCACTAGCGTTCTGGAGGGGACCGGGGAGCTGTTTTTT
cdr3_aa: CASSQGPGRTSVLEGTGELFF

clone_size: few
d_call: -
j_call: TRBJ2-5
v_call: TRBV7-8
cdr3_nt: TGTGCCAGCATCCCCCTGGGGGGCCAAGAGACCCAGTACTTC
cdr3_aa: CASIPLGGQETQYF

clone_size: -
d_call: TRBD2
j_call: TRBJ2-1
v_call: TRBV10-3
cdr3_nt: TGTGCCATCAGAGCTAGCGGATCCTACAATGAGCAGTTCTTC
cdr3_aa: CAIRASGSYNEQFF

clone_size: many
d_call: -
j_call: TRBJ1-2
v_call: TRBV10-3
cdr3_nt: TGTGCCATCAGTGAGTCTGGCGGAGGCTACACCTTC
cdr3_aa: CAISESGGGYTF

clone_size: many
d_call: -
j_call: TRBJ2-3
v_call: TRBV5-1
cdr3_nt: TGCGCCAGCAGGGTTAGCGCAAGCACAGATACGCAGTATTTT
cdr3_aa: CASRVSASTDTQYF

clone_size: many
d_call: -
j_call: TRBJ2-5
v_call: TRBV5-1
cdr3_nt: TGCGCCAGCAGCATCGGACAGAAAGAGACCCAGTACTTC
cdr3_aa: CASSIGQKETQYF

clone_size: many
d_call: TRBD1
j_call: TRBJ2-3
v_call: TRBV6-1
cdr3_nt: TGTGCCAGCAGTAGAAAGGGACAGGGGGCAGATACGCAGTATTTT
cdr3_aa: CASSRKGQGADTQYF

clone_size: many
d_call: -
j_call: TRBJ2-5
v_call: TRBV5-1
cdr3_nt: TGCGCCAGCAGCCTAGGGCCTCAAGAGACCCAGTACTTC
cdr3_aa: CASSLGPQETQYF

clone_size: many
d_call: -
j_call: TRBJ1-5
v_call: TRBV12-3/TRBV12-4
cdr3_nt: TGTGCCAGCAAGGAGAAACGAGGCAATCAGCCCCAGCATTTT
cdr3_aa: CASKEKRGNQPQHF

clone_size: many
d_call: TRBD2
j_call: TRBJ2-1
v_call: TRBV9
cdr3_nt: TGTGCCAGCAGCGGACTAGCGGTCCCATACAATGAGCAGTTCTTC
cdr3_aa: CASSGLAVPYNEQFF